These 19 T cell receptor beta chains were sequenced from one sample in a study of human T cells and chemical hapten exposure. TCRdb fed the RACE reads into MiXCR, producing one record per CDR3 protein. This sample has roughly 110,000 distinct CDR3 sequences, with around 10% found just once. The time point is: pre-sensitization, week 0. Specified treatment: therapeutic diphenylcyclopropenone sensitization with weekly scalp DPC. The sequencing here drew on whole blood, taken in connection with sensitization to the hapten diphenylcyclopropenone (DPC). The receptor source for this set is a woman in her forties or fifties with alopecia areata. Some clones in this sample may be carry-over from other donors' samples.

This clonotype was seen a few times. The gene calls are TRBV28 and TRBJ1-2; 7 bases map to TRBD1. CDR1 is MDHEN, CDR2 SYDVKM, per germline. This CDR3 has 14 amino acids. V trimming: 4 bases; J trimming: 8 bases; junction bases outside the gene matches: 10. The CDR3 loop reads CASSYNRGLEGYTF. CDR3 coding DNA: TGTGCCAGCAGTTACAACAGGGGATTAGAAGGCTACACCTTC.

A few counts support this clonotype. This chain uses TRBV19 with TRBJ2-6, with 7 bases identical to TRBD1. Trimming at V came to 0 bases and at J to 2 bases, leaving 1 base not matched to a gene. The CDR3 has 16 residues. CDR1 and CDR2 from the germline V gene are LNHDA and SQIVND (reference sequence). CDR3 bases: TGTGCCAGTAGTATAGAAACAGGGGCTGGGGCCAACGTCCTGACTTTC. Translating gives CASSIETGAGANVLTF.

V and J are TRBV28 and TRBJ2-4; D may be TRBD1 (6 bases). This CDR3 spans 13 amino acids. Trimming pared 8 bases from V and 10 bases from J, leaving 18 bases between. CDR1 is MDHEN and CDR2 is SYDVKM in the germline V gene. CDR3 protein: CASLRAGGGIQYF. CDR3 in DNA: TGTGCCAGCTTGAGGGCTGGGGGCGGGATTCAGTACTTC.

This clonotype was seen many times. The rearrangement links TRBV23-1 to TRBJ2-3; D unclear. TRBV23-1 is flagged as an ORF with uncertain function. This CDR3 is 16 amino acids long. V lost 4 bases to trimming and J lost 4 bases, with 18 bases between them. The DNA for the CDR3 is TGCGCCAGCAGTCTCCAAAACTTCCTCCGGGCAGATACGCAGTATTTT. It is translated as CASSLQNFLRADTQYF.

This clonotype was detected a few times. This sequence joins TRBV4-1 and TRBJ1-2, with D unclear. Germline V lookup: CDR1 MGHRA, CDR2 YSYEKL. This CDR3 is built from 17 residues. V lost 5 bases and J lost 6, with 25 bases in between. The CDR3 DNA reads TGCGCCAGCAGCACGAACCAAGGGCCCCGAGGGCCCAATGGCTACACCTTC. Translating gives CASSTNQGPRGPNGYTF.

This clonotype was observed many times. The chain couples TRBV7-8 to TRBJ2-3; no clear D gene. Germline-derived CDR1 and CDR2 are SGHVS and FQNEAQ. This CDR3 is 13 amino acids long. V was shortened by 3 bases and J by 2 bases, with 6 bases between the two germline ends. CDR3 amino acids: CASSFGFTDTQYF. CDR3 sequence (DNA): TGTGCCAGCAGCTTCGGATTCACAGATACGCAGTATTTT.

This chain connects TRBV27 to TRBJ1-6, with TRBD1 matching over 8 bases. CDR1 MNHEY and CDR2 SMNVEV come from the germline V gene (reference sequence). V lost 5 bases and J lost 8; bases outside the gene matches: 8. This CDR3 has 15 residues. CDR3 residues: CASSPDRAGYSPLHF. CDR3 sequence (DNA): TGTGCCAGCAGTCCGGACAGGGCAGGGTATTCACCCCTCCACTTT.

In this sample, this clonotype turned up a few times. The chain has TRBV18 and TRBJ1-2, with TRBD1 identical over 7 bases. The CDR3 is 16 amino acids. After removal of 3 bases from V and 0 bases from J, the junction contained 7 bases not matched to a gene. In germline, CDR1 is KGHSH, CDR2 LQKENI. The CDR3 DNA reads TGTGCCAGCTCACCGCAACCCGGGACAGCTAACTATGGCTACACCTTC. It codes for CASSPQPGTANYGYTF.

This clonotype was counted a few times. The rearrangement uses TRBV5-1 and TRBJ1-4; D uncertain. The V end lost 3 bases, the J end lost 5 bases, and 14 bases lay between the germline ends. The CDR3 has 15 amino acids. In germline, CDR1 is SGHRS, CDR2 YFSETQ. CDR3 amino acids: CASSYQTDPNEKLFF. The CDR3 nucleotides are TGCGCCAGCAGCTACCAGACGGACCCCAATGAAAAACTGTTTTTT.

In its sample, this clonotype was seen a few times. The CDR3 spells CASSPQGLAADTQYF. CDR3 DNA: TGTGCCAGCAGCCCGCAGGGCCTCGCGGCAGATACGCAGTATTTT. The chain has TRBV5-4 and TRBJ2-3; a weak D match, TRBD1 (5 bases). The V gene's germline CDR1 is SGHNT and CDR2 YYREEE (reference sequence). Deletions cut 4 bases from V and 4 bases from J, with 16 bases between. This CDR3 is 15 amino acids long.

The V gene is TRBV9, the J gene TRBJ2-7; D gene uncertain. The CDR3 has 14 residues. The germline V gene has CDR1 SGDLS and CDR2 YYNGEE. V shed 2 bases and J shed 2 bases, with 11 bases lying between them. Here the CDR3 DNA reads TGTGCCAGCAGCGTGGACGGTGGGCCCTACGAGCAGTACTTC. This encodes CASSVDGGPYEQYF.

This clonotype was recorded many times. CDR3 loop: CATRRGEGVTEAFF. The CDR3 DNA reads TGTGCCACCCGCAGGGGGGAAGGGGTCACTGAAGCTTTCTTT. This rearrangement joins TRBV6-5 to TRBJ1-1; 7 nucleotides agree with TRBD1. The CDR3 spans 14 residues. The V gene end was trimmed by 10 bases and the J gene end by 4 bases; junction bases not matched to a gene: 12. CDR1 MNHEY and CDR2 SVGAGI come from the germline V gene.

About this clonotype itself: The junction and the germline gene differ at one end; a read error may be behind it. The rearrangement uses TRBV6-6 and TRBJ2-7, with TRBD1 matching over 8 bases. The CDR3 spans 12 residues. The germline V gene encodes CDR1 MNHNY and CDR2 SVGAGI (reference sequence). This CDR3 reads CASSSPGQAIDF. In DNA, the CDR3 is TGTGCCAGCAGTTCTCCGGGACAGGCTATAGACTTC.

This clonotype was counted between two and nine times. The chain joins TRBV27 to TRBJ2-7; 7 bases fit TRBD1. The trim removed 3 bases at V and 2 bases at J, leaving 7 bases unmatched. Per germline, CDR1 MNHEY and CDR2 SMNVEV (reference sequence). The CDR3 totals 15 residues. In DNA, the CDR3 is TGTGCCAGCAGTTTGAGGGGGCATGATCCCTACGAGCAGTACTTC. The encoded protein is CASSLRGHDPYEQYF.

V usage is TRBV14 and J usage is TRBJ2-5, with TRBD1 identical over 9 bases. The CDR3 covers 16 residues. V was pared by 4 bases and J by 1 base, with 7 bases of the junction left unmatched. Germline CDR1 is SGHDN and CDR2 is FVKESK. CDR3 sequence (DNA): TGTGCCAGCAGCCGCGGGGACAGGGTTTTCCAAGAGACCCAGTACTTC. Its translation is CASSRGDRVFQETQYF.

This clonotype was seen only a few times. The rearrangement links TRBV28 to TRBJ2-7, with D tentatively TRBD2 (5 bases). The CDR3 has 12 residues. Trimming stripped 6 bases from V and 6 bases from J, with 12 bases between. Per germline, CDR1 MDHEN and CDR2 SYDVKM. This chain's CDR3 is CASREGGGEQYF. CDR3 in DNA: TGTGCCAGCAGAGAGGGCGGAGGCGAGCAGTACTTC.

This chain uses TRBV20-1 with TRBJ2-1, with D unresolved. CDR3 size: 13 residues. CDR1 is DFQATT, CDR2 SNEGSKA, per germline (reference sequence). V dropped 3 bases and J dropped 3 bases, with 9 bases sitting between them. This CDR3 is CSARPQIYNEQFF. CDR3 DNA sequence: TGCAGTGCTAGGCCCCAAATCTACAATGAGCAGTTCTTC.

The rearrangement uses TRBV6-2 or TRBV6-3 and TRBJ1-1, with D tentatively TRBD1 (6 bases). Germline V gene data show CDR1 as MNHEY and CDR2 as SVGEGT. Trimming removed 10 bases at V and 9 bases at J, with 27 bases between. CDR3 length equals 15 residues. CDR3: CATDAREQGEGKAFF. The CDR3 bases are TGTGCCACCGACGCCAGAGAACAGGGTGAGGGGAAAGCTTTCTTT.

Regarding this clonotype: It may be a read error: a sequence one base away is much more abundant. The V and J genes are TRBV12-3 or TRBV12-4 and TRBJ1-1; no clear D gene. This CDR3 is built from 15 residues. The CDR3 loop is CASSETVARNTEALF. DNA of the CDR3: TGTGCCAGCAGTGAGACTGTGGCCCGGAACACTGAAGCTCTCTTT.